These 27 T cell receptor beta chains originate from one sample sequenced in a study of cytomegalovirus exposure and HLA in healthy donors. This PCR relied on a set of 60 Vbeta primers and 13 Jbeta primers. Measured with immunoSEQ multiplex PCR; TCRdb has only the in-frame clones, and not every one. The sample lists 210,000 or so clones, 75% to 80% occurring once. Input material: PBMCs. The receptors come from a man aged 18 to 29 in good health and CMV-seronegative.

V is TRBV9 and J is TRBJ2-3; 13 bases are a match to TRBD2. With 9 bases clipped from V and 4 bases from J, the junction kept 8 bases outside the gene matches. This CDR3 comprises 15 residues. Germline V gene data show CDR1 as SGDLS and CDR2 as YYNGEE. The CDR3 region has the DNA TGTGCCACCTACGGGACTAGCGGGAACGCAGATACGCAGTATTTT. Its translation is CATYGTSGNADTQYF.

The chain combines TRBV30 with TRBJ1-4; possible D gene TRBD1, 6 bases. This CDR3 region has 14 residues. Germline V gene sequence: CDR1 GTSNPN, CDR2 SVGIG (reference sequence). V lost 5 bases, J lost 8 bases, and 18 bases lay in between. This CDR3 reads CAWESRTVGEKLFF. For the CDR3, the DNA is TGTGCCTGGGAAAGCAGGACAGTAGGGGAAAAACTGTTTTTT.

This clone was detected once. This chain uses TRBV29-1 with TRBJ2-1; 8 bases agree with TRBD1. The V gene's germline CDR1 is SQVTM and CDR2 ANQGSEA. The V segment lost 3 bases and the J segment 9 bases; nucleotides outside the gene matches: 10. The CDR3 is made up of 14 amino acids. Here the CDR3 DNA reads TGCAGCGTTGAGCCTCAGGGGGCATTAGGTGAGCAGTTCTTC. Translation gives CSVEPQGALGEQFF.

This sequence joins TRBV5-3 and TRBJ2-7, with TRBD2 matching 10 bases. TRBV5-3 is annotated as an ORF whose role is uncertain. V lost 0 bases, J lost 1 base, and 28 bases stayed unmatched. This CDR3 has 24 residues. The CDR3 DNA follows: TGTGCCAGAAGCTTGGGGGGGGAAGTCGCCGCTCGGGCTAGCGGGAGCCCTCATTCCTACGAGCAGTACTTC. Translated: CARSLGGEVAARASGSPHSYEQYF.

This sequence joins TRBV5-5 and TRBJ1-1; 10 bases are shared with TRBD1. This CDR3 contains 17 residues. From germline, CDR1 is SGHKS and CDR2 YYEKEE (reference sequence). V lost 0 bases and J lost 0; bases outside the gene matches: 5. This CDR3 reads CASSLARQGAMNTEAFF. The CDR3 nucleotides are TGTGCCAGCAGCTTGGCCAGACAGGGGGCGATGAACACTGAAGCTTTCTTT.

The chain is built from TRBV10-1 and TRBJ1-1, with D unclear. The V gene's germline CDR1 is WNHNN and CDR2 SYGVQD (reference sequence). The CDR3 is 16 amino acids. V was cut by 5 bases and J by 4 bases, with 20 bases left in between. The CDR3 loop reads CASSQEQPRRGTEAFF. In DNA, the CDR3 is TGCGCCAGCAGTCAAGAGCAACCTCGTCGGGGCACTGAAGCTTTCTTT.

In DNA form, the CDR3 reads TGTGCCAGTAGCCTATATGCCCCCACCAGGGTAGCCTACGAGCAGTACTTC. This gives the protein CASSLYAPTRVAYEQYF. The chain couples TRBV19 to TRBJ2-5; perhaps TRBD1 as D (5 bases). Judging by the DNA end, TRBJ2-7 fits better; the J call may be wrong. CDR1 and CDR2 from the germline V gene are LNHDA and SQIVND (reference sequence). CDR3 length: 17 amino acids.

CDR3 residues: CASSERGSPPYNEQFF. In DNA, the CDR3 is TGTGCCAGCAGTGAAAGGGGTAGCCCGCCATACAATGAGCAGTTCTTC. V usage is TRBV6-4 and J usage is TRBJ2-1; TRBD1 is a possible D gene (5 bases). This CDR3 is 16 amino acids long. Trimming cost V 3 bases and J 4 bases, with 16 bases left between them. The germline V gene encodes CDR1 MRHNA and CDR2 SNTAGT.

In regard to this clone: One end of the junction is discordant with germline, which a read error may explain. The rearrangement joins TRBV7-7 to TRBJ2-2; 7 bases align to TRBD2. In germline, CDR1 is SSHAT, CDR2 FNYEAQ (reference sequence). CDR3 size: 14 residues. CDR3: CASSSGLVTGELFF. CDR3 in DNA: TGTGCTAGCAGCTCCGGACTAGTCACCGGGGAGCTGTTTTTT.

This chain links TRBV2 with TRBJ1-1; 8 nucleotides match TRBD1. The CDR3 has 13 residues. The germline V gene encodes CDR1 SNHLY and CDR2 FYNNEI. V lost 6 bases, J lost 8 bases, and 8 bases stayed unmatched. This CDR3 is CASRAGGALEAFF. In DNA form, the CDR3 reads TGTGCCAGCAGGGCAGGGGGCGCGTTGGAAGCTTTCTTT.

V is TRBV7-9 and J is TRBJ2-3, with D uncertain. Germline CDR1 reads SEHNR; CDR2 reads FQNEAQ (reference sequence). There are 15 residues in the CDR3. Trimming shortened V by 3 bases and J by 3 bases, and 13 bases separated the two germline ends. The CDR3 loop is CASSFGQTETDTQYF. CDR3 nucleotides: TGTGCCAGCAGCTTTGGGCAGACCGAAACAGATACGCAGTATTTT.

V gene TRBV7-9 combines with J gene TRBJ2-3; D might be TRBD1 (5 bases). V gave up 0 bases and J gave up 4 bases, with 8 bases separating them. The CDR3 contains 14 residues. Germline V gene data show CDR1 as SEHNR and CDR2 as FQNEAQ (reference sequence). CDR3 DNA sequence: TGTGCCAGCAGCTTAGCTGGGGCGGCAGATACGCAGTATTTT. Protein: CASSLAGAADTQYF.

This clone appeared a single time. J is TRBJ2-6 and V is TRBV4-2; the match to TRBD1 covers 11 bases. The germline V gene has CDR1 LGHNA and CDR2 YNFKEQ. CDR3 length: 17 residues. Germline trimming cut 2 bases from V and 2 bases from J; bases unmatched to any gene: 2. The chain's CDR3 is CASSQPGQGAGANVLTF. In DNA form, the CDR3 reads TGTGCCAGCAGCCAACCGGGACAGGGGGCTGGGGCCAACGTCCTGACTTTC.

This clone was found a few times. In DNA form, the CDR3 reads TGCAGTGCGCTGGGAGGTTCTGAGCAGTACTTC. Its protein product is CSALGGSEQYF. This rearrangement joins TRBV20-1 to TRBJ2-7, with D perhaps TRBD2 (6 bases). CDR1 and CDR2 from the germline V gene are DFQATT and SNEGSKA (reference sequence). Trimming stripped 6 bases from V and 7 bases from J, with 13 bases between. The CDR3 has 11 residues.

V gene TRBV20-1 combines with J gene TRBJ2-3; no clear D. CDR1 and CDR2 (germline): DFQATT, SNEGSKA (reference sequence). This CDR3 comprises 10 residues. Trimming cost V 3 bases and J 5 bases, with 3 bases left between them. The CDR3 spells CSASIDTQYF. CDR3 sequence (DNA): TGCAGTGCTAGTATAGATACGCAGTATTTT.

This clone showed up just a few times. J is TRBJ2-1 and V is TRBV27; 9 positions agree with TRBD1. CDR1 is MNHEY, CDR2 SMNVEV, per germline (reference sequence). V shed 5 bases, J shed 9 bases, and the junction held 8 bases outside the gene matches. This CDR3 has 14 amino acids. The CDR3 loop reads CASSLRDRAGEQFF. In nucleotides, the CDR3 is TGTGCCAGCAGTCTCCGGGACAGGGCTGGTGAGCAGTTCTTC.

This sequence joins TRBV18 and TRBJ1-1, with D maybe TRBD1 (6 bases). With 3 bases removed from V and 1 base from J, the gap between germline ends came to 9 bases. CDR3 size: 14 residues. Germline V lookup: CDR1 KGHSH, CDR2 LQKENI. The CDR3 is CASSPWTENTEAFF. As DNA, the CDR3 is TGTGCCAGCTCACCGTGGACAGAGAACACTGAAGCTTTCTTT.

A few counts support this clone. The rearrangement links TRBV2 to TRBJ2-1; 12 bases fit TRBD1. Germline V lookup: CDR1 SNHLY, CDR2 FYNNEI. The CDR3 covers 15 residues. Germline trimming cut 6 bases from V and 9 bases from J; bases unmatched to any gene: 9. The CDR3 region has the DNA TGTGCCAGCAGCAGCGGGACAGGGGGCTTAGGTGAGCAGTTCTTC. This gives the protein CASSSGTGGLGEQFF. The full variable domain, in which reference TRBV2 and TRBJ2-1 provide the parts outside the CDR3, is EPEVTQTPSHQVTQMGQEVILRCVPISNHLYFYWYRQILGQKVEFLVSFYNNEISEKSEIFDDQFSVERPDGSNFTLKIRSTKLEDSAMYFCASSSGTGGLGEQFFGPGTRLTVL.

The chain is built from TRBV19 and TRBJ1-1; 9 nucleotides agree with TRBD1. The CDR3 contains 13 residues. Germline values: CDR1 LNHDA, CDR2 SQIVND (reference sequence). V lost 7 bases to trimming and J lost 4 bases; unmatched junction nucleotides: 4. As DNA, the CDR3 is TGTGCCAGTACCAACAGGGGGCTCACTGAAGCTTTCTTT. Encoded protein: CASTNRGLTEAFF.

The CDR3 loop reads CASSQGTAVYQETQYF. The CDR3, as DNA: TGTGCCAGCAGTCAAGGGACAGCAGTTTACCAAGAGACCCAGTACTTC. The chain has TRBV6-1 and TRBJ2-5, with TRBD1 identical over 7 bases. V dropped 5 bases and J dropped 0; count of bases not matched to a gene: 9. CDR3 length equals 16 residues. Looked up from germline, CDR1 is MNHNS and CDR2 is SASEGT.

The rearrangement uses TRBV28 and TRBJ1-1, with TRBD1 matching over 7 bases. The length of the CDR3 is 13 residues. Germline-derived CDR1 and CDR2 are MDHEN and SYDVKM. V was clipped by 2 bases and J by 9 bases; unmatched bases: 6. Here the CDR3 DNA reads TGTGCCAGCAGTTTAGGCAGGGGGAGGAAAGCTTTCTTT. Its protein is CASSLGRGRKAFF. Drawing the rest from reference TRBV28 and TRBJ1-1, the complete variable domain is DVKVTQSSRYLVKRTGEKVFLECVQDMDHENMFWYRQDPGLGLRLIYFSYDVKMKEKGDIPEGYSVSREKKERFSLILESASTNQTSMYLCASSLGRGRKAFFGQGTRLTVV.

The CDR3 DNA follows: TGTGCCAGCACCCTTGGGGGGTCGGTCACTGAAGCTTTCTTT. Its translation is CASTLGGSVTEAFF. The genes are TRBV28 and TRBJ1-1; D is perhaps TRBD1 (5 bases). V lost 7 bases and J lost 4, with 16 bases in between. The germline V gene encodes CDR1 MDHEN and CDR2 SYDVKM. The CDR3 is made up of 14 amino acids.

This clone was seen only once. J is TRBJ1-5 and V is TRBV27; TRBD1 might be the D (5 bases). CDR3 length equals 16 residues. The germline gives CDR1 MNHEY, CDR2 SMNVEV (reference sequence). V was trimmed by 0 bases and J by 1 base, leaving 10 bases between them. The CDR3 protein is CASSLSGGLSNQPQHF. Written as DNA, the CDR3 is TGTGCCAGCAGTTTATCCGGGGGATTAAGCAATCAGCCCCAGCATTTT.

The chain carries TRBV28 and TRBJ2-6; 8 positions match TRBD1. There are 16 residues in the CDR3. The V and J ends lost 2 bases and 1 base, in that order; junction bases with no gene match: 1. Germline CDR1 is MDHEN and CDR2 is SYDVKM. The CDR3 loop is CASSLQGASGANVLTF. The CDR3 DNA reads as TGTGCCAGCAGTTTACAGGGGGCGTCTGGGGCCAACGTCCTGACTTTC.

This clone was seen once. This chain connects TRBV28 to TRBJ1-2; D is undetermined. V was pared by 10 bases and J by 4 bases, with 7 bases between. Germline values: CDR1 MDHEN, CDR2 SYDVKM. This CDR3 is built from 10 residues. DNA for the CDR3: TGTGCCACTTTCGGCTATGGCTACACCTTC. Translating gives CATFGYGYTF.

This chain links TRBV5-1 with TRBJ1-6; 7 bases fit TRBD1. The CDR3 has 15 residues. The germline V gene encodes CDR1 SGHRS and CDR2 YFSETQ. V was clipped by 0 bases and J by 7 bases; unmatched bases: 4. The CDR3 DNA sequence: TGCGCCAGCAGCTTGGTAGCACAGGGGAATTCACCCCTCCACTTT. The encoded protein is CASSLVAQGNSPLHF.

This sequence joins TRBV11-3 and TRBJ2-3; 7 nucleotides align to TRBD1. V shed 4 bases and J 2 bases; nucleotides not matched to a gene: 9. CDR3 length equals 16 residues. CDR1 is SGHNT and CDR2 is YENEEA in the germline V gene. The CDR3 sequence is CASSSAYRGHTDTQYF. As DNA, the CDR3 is TGTGCCAGCAGCTCCGCGTACAGGGGTCACACAGATACGCAGTATTTT.